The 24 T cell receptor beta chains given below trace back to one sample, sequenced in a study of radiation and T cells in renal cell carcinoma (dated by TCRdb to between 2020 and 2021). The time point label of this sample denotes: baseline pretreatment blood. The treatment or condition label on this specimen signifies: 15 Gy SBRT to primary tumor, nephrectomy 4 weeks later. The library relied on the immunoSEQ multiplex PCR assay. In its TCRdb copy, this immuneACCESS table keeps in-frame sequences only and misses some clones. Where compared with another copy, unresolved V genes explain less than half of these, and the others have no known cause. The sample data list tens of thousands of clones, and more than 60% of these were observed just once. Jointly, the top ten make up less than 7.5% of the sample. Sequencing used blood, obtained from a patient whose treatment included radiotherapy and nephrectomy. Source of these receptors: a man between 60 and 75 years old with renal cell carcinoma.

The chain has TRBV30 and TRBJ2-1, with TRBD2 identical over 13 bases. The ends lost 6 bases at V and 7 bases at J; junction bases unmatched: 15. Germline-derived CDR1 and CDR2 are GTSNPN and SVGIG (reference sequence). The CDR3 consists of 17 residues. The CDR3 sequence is CACAPKLLAGGGNEQFF. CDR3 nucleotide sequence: TGTGCCTGCGCACCAAAACTACTAGCGGGAGGGGGGAATGAGCAGTTCTTC.

The CDR3 here is CAINSGQGNTEAFF. DNA of the CDR3: TGTGCCATCAACTCGGGACAGGGGAACACTGAAGCTTTCTTT. The rearrangement joins TRBV10-3 to TRBJ1-1; TRBD1 matches 9 bases. Germline lookup yields CDR1 ENHRY and CDR2 SYGVKD. The CDR3 totals 14 residues. J gave up 1 base and V 7 bases, and 4 bases lay outside the gene matches.

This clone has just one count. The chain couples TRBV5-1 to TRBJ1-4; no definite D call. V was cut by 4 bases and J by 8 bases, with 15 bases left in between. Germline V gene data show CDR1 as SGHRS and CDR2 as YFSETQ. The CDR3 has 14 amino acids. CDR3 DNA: TGCGCCAGCAGCCTTGGACCCCCGGACGAAAAACTGTTTTTT. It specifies CASSLGPPDEKLFF. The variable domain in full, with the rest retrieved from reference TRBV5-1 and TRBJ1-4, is KAGVTQTPRYLIKTRGQQVTLSCSPISGHRSVSWYQQTPGQGLQFLFEYFSETQRNKGNFPGRFSGRQFSNSRSEMNVSTLELGDSALYLCASSLGPPDEKLFFGSGTQLSVL.

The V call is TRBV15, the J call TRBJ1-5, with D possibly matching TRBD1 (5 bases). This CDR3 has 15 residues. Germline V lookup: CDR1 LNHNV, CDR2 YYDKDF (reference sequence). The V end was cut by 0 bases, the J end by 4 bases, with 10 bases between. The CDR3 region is CATSREGRGNQPQHF. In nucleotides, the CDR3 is TGTGCCACCAGCAGAGAAGGGAGGGGAAATCAGCCCCAGCATTTT.

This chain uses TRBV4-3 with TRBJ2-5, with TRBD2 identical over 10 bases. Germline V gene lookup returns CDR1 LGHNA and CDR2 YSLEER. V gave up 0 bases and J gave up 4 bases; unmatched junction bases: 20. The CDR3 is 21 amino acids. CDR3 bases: TGCGCCAGCAGCCAAGATGCGACCCCCGGGACTAGCGCGCGTGATCGAGAGACCCAGTACTTC. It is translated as CASSQDATPGTSARDRETQYF.

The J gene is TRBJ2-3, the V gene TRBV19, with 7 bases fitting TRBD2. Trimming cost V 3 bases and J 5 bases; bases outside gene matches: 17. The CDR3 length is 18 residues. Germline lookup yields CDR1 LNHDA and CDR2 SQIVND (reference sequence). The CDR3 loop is CASSMSLGPPGGQDTQYF. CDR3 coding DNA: TGTGCCAGTAGTATGTCACTCGGTCCGCCGGGAGGCCAAGATACGCAGTATTTT.

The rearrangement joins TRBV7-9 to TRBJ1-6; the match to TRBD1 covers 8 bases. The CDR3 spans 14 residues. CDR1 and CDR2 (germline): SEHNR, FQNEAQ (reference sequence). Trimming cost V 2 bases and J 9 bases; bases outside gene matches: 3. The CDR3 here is CASSLLQGASPLHF. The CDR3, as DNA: TGTGCCAGCAGCTTACTCCAGGGGGCTTCACCCCTCCACTTT.

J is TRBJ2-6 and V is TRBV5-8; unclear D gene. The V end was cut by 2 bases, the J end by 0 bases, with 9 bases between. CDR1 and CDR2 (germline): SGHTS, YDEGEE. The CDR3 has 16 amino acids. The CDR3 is CASSLVSTSGANVLTF. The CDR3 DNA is TGTGCCAGCAGCTTAGTTAGTACCTCTGGGGCCAACGTCCTGACTTTC. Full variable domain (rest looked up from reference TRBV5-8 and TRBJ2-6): EAGVTQSPTHLIKTRGQQATLRCSPISGHTSVYWYQQALGLGLQFLLWYDEGEERNRGNFPPRFSGRQFPNYSSELNVNALELEDSALYLCASSLVSTSGANVLTFGAGSRLTVL.

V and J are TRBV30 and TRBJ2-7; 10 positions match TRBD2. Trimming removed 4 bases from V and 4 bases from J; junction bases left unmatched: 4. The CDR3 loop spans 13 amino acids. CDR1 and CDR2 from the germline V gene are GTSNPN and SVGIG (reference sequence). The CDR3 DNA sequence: TGTGCCTGGAAGCGGGGGGGCGGGTACGAGCAGTACTTC. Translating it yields CAWKRGGGYEQYF.

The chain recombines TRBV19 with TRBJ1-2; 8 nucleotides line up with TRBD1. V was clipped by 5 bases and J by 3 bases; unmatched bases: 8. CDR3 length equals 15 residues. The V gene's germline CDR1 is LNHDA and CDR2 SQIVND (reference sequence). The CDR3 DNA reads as TGTGCCAGTAGTCCGCGCCAGGGGGCTTACTATGGCTACACCTTC. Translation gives CASSPRQGAYYGYTF.

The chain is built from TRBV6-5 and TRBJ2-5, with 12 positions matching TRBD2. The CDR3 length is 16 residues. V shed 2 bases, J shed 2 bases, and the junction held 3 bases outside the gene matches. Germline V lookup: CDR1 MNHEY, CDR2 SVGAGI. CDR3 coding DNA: TGTGCCAGCAGTTACGGTCTAGCGGGGGGGCAAGAGACCCAGTACTTC. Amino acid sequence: CASSYGLAGGQETQYF.

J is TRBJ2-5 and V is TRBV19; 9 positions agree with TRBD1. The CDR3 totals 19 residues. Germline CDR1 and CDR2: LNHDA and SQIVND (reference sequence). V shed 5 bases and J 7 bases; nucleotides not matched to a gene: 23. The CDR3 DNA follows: TGTGCCAGTAGTGCAGTCCCGGGACAGGGAACCGGTAGCCTTGGGACCCAGTACTTC. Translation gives CASSAVPGQGTGSLGTQYF.

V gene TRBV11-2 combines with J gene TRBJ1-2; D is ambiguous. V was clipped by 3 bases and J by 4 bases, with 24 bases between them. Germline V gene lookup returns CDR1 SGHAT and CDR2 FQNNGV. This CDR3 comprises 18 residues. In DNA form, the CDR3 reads TGTGCCAGCAGCTTTACAGACCGGGATTCCCAATCCCCCTATGGCTACACCTTC. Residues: CASSFTDRDSQSPYGYTF.

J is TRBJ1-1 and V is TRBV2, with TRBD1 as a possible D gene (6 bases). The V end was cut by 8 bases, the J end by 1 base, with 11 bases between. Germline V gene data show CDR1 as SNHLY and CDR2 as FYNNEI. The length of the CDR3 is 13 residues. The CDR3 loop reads CASGRTENTEAFF. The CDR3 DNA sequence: TGTGCCAGCGGGAGGACAGAGAACACTGAAGCTTTCTTT.

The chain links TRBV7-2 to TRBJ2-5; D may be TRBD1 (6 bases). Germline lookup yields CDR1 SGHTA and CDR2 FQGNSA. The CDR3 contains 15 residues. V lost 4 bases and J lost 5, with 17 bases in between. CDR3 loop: CASSWQGMGMETQYF. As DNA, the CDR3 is TGTGCCAGCAGCTGGCAGGGGATGGGCATGGAGACCCAGTACTTC.

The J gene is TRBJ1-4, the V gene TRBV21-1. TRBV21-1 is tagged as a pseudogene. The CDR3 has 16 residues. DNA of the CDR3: TGTGCCAGCAGCAAAGGTGGGGGTCATAATAATGAAAAACTGTTTTTT. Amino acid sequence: CASSKGGGHNNEKLFF.

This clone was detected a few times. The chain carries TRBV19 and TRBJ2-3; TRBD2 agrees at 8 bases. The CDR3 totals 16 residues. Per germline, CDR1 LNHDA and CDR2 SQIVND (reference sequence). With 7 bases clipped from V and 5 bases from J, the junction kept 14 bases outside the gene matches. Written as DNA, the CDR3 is TGTGCCAGTACCCCCTCTGGGCTAGCGGGCATAGATACGCAGTATTTT. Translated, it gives CASTPSGLAGIDTQYF.

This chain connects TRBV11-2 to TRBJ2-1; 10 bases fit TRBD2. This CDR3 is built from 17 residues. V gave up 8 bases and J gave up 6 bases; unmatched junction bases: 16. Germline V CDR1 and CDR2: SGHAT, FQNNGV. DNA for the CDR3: TGTGCCAGCCGTAGTAAGATGGGACTAGCGTCCACCAATGAGCAGTTCTTC. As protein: CASRSKMGLASTNEQFF.

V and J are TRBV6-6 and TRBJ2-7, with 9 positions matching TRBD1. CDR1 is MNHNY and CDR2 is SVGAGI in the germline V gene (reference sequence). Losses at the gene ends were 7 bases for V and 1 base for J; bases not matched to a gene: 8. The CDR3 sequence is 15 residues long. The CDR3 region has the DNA TGTGCCAGCACTTCCCCCGGGACAGGGTCCTACGAGCAGTACTTC. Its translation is CASTSPGTGSYEQYF.

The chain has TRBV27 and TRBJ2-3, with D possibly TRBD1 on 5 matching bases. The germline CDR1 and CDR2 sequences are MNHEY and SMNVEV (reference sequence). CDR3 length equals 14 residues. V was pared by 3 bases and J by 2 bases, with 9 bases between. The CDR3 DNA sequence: TGTGCCAGCAGTTTGCAGACAGCCACAGATACGCAGTATTTT. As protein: CASSLQTATDTQYF.

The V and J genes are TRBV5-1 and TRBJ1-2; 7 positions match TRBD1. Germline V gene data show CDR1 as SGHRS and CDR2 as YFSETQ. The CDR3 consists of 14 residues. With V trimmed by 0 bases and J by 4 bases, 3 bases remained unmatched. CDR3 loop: CASSLGQGGYGYTF. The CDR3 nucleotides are TGCGCCAGCAGCTTGGGACAGGGCGGCTATGGCTACACCTTC.

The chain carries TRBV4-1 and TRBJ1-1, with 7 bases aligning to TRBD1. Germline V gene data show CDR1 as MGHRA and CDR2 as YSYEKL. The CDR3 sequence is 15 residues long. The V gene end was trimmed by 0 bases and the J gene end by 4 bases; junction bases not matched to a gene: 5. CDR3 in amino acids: CASSQEGQSLTEAFF. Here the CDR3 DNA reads TGCGCCAGCAGCCAAGAGGGACAGAGTCTCACTGAAGCTTTCTTT.

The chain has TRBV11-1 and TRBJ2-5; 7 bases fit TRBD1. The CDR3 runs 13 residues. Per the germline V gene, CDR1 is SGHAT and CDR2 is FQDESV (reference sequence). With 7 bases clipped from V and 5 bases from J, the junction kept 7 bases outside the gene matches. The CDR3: CASTTGVEETQYF. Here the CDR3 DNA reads TGTGCCAGCACAACAGGGGTGGAGGAGACCCAGTACTTC. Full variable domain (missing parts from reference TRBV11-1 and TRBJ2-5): EAEVAQSPRYKITEKSQAVAFWCDPISGHATLYWYRQILGQGPELLVQFQDESVVDDSQLPKDRFSAERLKGVDSTLKIQPAELGDSAMYLCASTTGVEETQYFGPGTRLLVL.

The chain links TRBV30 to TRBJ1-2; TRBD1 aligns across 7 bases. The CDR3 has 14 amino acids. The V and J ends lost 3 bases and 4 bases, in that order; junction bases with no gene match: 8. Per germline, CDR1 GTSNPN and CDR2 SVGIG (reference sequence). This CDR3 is CAWSSGQDLYGYTF. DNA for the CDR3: TGTGCCTGGAGCTCCGGACAGGACCTCTATGGCTACACCTTC.